The present T cell receptor (beta chain) was sequenced within a study of T cell responses to AZD1222 COVID-19 vaccine. The CDR3 sequence is 15 residues long. After removal of 2 bases from V and 3 bases from J, the junction contained 6 bases not matched to a gene. Germline CDR1 SGHAT, CDR2 FQNNGV. The study's findings and limits: Spike regions recognized by vaccine-associated CD4 TCRs spanned the protein, led by 160-218 and 743-854. The study reported that nearly half of spike-specific TCRs target unmutated variant regions.

Sequencing used immunoSEQ multiplex PCR; TCRdb keeps in-frame clones, though not all of them. The table lists about 86,000 clones, approximately 89% of them singletons. About this clone: Its specificity is unknown.

The sample here was peripheral blood, taken 28 days after the second AZD1222 dose. The clonotype comes from an adult who received the AZD1222 COVID-19 vaccine. The chain uses TRBV11-2 and TRBJ2-7; 8 bases align to TRBD2. CDR3: CASSLSGGDRYEQYF. CDR3 bases: TGTGCCAGCAGCTTATCCGGGGGGGACCGCTACGAGCAGTACTTC.